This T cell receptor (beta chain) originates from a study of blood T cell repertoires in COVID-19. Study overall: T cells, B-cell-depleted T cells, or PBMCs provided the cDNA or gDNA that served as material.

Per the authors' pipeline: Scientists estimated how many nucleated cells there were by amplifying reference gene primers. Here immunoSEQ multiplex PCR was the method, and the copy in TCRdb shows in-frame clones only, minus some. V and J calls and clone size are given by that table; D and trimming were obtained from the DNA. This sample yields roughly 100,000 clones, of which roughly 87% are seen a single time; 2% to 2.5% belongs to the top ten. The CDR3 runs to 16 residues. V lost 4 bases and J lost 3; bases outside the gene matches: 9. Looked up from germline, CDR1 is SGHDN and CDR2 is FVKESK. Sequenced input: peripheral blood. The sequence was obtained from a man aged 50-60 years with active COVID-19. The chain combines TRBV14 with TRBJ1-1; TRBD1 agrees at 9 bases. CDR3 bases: TGTGCCAGCAGCCCTCTACAGGGGGCAAAGGACACTGAAGCTTTCTTT. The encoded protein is CASSPLQGAKDTEAFF.